This TCR beta chain was identified in a study of T cells in Graves' hyperthyroidism and ophthalmopathy. RNA transcripts were the template for amplifying TCR beta CDR3 regions. HTBI primers drove first-round RT-PCR of the TCR CDR3. TCRdb reprocessed the multiplex PCR reads with MiXCR, giving one entry per CDR3 protein. The sample yields some 98,000 distinct CDR3 sequences, roughly 39% seen once. Germline assignment: CDR1 MNHNS and CDR2 SASEGT. There are 14 residues in the CDR3. J gave up 2 bases and V 7 bases, and 7 bases lay outside the gene matches. The chain joins TRBV6-1 to TRBJ2-7; 8 bases align to TRBD1. The sequencing sample was made of peripheral blood or thyroid tissue (not recorded which). The clonotype originates from a woman aged 25 to 45 with Graves' hyperthyroidism. CDR3 sequence (DNA): TGTGCCAGCATCCCGACAGGGGAGACCTACGAGCAGTACTTC. This sequence encodes CASIPTGETYEQYF.